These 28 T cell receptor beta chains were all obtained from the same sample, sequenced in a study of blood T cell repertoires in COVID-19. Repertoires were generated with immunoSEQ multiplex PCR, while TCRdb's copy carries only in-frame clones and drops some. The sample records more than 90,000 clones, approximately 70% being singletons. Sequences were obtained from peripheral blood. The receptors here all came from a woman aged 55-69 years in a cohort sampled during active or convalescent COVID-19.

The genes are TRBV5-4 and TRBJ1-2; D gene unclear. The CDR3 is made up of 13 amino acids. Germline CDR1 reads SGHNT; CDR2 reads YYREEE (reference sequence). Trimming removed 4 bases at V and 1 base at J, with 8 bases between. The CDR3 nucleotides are TGTGCCAGCAGCGGAGACGGTAACTATGGCTACACCTTC. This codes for CASSGDGNYGYTF.

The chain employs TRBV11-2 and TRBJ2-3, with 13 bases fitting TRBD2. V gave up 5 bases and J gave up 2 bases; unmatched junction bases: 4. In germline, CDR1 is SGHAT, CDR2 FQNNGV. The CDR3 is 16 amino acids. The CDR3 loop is CASSPGLAGATDTQYF. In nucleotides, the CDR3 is TGTGCCAGCAGCCCTGGACTAGCGGGGGCCACAGATACGCAGTATTTT.

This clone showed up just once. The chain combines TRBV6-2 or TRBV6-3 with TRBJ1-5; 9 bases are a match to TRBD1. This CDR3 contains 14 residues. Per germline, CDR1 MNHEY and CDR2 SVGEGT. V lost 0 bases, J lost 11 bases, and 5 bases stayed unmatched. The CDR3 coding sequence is TGTGCCAGCAGTTACTCGGGACAGGGTACATCCCAGCATTTT. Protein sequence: CASSYSGQGTSQHF.

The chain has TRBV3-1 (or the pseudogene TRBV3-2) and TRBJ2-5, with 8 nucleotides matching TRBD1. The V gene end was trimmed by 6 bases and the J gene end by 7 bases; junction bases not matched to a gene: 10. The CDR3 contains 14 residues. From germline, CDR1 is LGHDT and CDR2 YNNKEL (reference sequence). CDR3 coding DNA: TGTGCCAGCAGTCCGACAGGGGCCCCAGGGACCCAGTACTTC. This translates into CASSPTGAPGTQYF.

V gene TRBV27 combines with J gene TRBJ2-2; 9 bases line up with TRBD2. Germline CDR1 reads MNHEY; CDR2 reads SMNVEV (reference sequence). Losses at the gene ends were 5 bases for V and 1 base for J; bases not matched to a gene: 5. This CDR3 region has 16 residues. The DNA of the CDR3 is TGTGCCAGCAGTCCCTTGACTAGCGGGAACACCGGGGAGCTGTTTTTT. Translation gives CASSPLTSGNTGELFF.

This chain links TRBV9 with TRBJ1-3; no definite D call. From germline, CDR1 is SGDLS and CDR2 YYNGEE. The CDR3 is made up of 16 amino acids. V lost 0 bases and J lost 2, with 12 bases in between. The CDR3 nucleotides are TGTGCCAGCAGCGTAGACAGACCCTCGCCTGGAAACACCATATATTTT. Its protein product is CASSVDRPSPGNTIYF.

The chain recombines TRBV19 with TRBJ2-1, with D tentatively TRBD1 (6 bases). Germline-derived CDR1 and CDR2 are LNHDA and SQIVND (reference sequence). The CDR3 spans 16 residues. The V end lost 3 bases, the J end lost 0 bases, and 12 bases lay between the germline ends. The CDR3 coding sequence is TGTGCCAGTAGTATCGCCAGGGGAAACTCCTACAATGAGCAGTTCTTC. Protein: CASSIARGNSYNEQFF.

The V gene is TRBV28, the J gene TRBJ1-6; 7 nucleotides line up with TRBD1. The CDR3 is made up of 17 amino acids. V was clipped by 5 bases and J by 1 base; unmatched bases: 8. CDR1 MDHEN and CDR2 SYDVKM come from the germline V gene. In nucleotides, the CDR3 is TGTGCCAGCAGTCCCCTGGGACAGAGTTCCTATAATTCACCCCTCCACTTT. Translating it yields CASSPLGQSSYNSPLHF.

The CDR3 loop reads CASSPGLNYGYTF. The CDR3 region has the DNA TGTGCCAGCAGCCCTGGCCTTAACTATGGCTACACCTTC. The chain links TRBV9 to TRBJ1-2; D gene unclear. This CDR3 is 13 amino acids long. Trimming took off 4 bases at V and 1 base at J, with 8 bases between the two ends. Germline assignment: CDR1 SGDLS and CDR2 YYNGEE.

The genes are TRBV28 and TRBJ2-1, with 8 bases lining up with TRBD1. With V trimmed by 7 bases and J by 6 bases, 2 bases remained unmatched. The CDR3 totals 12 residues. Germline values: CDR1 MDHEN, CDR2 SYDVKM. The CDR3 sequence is CASTDRANEQFF. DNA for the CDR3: TGTGCCAGCACGGACAGGGCCAATGAGCAGTTCTTC.

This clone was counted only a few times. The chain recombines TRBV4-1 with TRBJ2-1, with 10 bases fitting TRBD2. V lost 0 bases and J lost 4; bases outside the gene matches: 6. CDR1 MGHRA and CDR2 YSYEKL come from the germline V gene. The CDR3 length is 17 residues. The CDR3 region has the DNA TGCGCCAGCAGCCAAGATGAAGCTAGCGGGGGATACAATGAGCAGTTCTTC. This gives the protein CASSQDEASGGYNEQFF.

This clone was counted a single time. The CDR3 coding sequence is TGCGCCAGCAGCTCAACAGGGTTGCAAGAGACCCAGTACTTC. Amino acid sequence: CASSSTGLQETQYF. The chain joins TRBV5-1 to TRBJ2-5; D is possibly TRBD1 (6 bases). The germline V gene has CDR1 SGHRS and CDR2 YFSETQ. V lost 3 bases, J lost 2 bases, and 11 bases lay in between. CDR3 length: 14 amino acids.

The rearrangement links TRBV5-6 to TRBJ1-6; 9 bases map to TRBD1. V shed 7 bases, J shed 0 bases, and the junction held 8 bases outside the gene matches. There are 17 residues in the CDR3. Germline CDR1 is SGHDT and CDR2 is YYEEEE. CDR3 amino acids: CASGGQGPSSYNSPLHF. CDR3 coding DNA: TGTGCCAGCGGAGGACAGGGGCCGAGCTCCTATAATTCACCCCTCCACTTT.

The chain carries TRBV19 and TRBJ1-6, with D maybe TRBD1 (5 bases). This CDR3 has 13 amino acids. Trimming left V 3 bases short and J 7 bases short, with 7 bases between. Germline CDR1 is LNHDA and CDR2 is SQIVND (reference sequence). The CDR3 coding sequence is TGTGCCAGTAGTATCACAGGAAATTCACCCCTCCACTTT. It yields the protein CASSITGNSPLHF.

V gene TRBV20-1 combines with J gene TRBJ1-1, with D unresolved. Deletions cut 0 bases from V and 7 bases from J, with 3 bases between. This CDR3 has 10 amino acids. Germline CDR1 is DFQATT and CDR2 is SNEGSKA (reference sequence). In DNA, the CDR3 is TGCAGTGCTAGAGATCATGAAGCTTTCTTT. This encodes CSARDHEAFF.

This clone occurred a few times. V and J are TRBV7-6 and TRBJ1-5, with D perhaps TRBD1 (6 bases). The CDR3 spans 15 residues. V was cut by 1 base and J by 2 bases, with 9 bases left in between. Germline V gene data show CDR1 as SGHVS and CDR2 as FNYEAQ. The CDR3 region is CASSLVAGGNQPQHF. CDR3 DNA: TGTGCCAGCAGCTTAGTGGCAGGGGGCAATCAGCCCCAGCATTTT.

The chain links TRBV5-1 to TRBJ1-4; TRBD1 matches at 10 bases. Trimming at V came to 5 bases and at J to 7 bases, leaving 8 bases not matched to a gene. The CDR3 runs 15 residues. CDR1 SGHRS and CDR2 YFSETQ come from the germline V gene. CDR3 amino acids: CASRRTGGSSEKLFF. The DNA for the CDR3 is TGCGCCAGCAGAAGGACAGGGGGTAGTAGTGAAAAACTGTTTTTT.

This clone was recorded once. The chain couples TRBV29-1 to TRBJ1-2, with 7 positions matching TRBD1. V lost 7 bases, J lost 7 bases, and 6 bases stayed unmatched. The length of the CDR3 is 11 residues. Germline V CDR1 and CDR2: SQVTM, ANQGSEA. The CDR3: CSATGSFGYTF. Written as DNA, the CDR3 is TGCAGCGCGACAGGGTCCTTTGGCTACACCTTC.

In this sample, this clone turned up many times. This chain's CDR3 is CASSSWDTSSNQPQHF. In DNA form, the CDR3 reads TGTGCCAGCAGTTCCTGGGACACCTCTAGCAATCAGCCCCAGCATTTT. The rearrangement uses TRBV28 and TRBJ1-5, with D possibly being TRBD1 (6 bases). Trimming removed 4 bases at V and 0 bases at J, with 13 bases between. This CDR3 is built from 16 residues. Germline values: CDR1 MDHEN, CDR2 SYDVKM.

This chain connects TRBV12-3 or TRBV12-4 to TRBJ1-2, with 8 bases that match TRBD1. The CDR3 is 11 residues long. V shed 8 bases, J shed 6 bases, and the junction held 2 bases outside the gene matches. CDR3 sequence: CASGQGHGYTF. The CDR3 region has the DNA TGTGCCAGCGGACAGGGTCATGGCTACACCTTC.

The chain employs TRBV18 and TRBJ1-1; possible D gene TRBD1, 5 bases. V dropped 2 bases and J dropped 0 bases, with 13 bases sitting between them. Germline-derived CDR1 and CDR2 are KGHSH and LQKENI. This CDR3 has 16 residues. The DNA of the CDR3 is TGTGCCAGCTCACCAAACAGGTTCCAGGTGAACACTGAAGCTTTCTTT. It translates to CASSPNRFQVNTEAFF.

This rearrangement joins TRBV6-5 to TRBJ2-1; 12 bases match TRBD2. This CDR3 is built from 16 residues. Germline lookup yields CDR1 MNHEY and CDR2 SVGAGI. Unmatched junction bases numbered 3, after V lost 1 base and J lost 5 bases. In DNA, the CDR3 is TGTGCCAGCAGTTACTTTCTAGCGGGGGGGAACAATGAGCAGTTCTTC. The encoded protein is CASSYFLAGGNNEQFF.

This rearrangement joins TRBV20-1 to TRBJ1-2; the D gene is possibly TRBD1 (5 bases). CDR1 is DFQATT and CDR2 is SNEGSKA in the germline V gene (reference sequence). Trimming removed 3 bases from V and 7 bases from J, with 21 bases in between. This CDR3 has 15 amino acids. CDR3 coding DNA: TGCAGTGCTAGTCTTTCATGGCAGGCGGGGGGTGGCTACACCTTC. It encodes CSASLSWQAGGGYTF.

The CDR3 bases are TGTGCCAGCAGTGTCAACAGGGGCGCCGGGGAGCTGTTTTTT. This codes for CASSVNRGAGELFF. The gene calls are TRBV2 and TRBJ2-2; TRBD1 aligns across 7 bases. The CDR3 contains 14 residues. Trimming took 4 bases from V and 6 from J; bases not matched to a gene: 5. Germline CDR1 and CDR2: SNHLY and FYNNEI.

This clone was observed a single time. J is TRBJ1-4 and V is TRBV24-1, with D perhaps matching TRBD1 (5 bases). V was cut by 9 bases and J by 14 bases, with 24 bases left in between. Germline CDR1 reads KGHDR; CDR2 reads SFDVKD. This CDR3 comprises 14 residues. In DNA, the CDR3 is TGTGCCACCGTACCAAGGGTCTTCAGGGTTTGGCTGTTTTTT. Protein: CATVPRVFRVWLFF.

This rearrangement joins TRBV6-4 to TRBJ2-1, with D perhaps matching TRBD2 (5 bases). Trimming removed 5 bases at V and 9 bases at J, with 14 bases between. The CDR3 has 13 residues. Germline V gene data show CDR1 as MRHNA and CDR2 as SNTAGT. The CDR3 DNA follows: TGTGCCAGCAGTCTGAACGAGGGTGGTGAGCAGTTCTTC. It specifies CASSLNEGGEQFF.

The CDR3 loop reads CASSWGTGGNLNYGYTF. CDR3 in DNA: TGTGCCAGCAGCTGGGGGACAGGGGGGAACCTTAACTATGGCTACACCTTC. The chain employs TRBV7-6 and TRBJ1-2; 11 bases align to TRBD1. V gave up 4 bases and J gave up 1 base; unmatched junction bases: 8. Germline CDR1 SGHVS, CDR2 FNYEAQ. The CDR3 is 17 amino acids.

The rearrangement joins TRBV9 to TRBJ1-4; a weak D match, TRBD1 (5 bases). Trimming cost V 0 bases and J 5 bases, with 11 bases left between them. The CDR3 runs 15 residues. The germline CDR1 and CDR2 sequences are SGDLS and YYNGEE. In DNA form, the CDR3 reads TGTGCCAGCAGCGTAGTCCAGGGAGGAAATGAAAAACTGTTTTTT. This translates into CASSVVQGGNEKLFF.